What follows describes a single T cell receptor beta chain. This record comes from a study of CD4 and CD8 cells across lung adenocarcinoma regions. Localized lung adenocarcinoma, a non-small cell lung cancer, affected the donors. One entry per CDR3 protein results from TCRdb running MiXCR on the PCR reads. The sample has fewer than 3,500 distinct CDR3 sequences, less than 80% seen once. The TCR originated in a male donor with lung adenocarcinoma. The CD4 and CD8 labels of this study may be unreliable. The sequencing sample was made of CD4+ T cells from the margin of a lung tumor.

CDR3 DNA sequence: TGTGCCAGCAGTTTGGCCCCCGGTTCCTACGATGGCTACACCTTC. This gives the protein CASSLAPGSYDGYTF. The chain employs TRBV6-5 and TRBJ1-2; D call uncertain. CDR1 MNHEY and CDR2 SVGAGI come from the germline V gene. The CDR3 is 15 residues long. Trimming removed 4 bases at V and 6 bases at J, with 18 bases between.